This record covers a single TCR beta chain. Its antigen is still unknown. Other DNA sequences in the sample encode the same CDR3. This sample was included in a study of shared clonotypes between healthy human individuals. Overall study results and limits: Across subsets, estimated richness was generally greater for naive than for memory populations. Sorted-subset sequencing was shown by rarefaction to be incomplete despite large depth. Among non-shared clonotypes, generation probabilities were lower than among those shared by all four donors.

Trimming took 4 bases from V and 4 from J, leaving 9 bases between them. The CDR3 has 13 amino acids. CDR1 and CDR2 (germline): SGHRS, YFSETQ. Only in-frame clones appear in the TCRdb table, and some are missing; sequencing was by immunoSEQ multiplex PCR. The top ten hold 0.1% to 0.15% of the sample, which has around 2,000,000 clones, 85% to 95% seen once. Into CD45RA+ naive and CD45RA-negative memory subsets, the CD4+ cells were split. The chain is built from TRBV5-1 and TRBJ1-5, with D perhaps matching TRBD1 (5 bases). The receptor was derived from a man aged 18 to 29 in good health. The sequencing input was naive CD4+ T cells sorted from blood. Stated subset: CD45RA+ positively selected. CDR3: CASSQDSNQPQHF. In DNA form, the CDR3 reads TGCGCCAGCAGCCAAGACAGTAATCAGCCCCAGCATTTT.